Sequencing of this TCR beta chain was carried out in a study of blood T cell repertoires in COVID-19. Across the whole study: T cells, B-cell-depleted T cells, or PBMCs supplied cDNA or gDNA.

CDR3 length: 13 amino acids. Germline CDR1 is MDHEN and CDR2 is SYDVKM. V was pared by 6 bases and J by 2 bases, with 10 bases between. Using immunoSEQ multiplex PCR, the repertoire was profiled, and TCRdb retains in-frame clones only, with some absent. This table has some 200,000 clones, about 87% appearing once. This TCR was recovered from a man in his sixties or seventies with acute or convalescent COVID-19. This chain uses TRBV28 with TRBJ1-2, with D possibly being TRBD1 (5 bases). The sequencing sample was made of peripheral blood. In DNA, the CDR3 is TGTGCCAGCAGGGAGGGGAGAAACTATGGCTACACCTTC. Protein sequence: CASREGRNYGYTF.